The source of this TCR beta chain is a study of radiotherapy plus CTLA-4 blockade in lung cancer. TCRdb's copy holds only in-frame clones and misses some; the assay was immunoSEQ multiplex PCR. The sample has over 85,000 clones; 65% to 75% are singletons. In germline, CDR1 is SGHAT, CDR2 FQDESV (reference sequence). The CDR3 is 17 residues long. The V and J ends lost 5 bases and 4 bases, in that order; junction bases with no gene match: 12. The TCR was taken from a human donor with non-small cell lung cancer who had a partial response to radiotherapy plus ipilimumab. Some clones in this sample may be carry-over from other donors' samples. The sample in question was peripheral blood, obtained from a patient treated with radiotherapy plus ipilimumab. The genes are TRBV11-1 and TRBJ2-3, with 10 bases matching TRBD2. The CDR3 loop is CASSPRERGGTSDTQYF. CDR3 DNA: TGTGCCAGCAGCCCGCGTGAGCGGGGGGGCACTTCAGATACGCAGTATTTT.